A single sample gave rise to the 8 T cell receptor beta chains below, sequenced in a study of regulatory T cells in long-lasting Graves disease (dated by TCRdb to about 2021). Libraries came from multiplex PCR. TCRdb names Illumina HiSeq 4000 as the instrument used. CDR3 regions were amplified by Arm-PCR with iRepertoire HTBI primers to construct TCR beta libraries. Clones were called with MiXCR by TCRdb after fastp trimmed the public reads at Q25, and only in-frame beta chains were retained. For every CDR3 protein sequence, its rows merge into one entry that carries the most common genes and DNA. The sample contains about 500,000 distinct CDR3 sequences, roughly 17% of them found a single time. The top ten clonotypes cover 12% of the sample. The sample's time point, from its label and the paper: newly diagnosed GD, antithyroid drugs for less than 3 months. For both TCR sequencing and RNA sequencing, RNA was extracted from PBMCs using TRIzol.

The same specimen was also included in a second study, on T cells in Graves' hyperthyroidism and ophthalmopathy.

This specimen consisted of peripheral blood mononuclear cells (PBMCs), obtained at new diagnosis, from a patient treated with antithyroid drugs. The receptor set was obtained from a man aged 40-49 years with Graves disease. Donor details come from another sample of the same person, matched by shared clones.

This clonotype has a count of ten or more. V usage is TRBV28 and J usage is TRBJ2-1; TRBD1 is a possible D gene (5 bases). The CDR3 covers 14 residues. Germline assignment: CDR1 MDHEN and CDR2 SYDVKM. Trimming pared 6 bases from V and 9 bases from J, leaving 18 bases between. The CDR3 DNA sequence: TGTGCCAGCAGCGGACAATTGACTTTGAGTGAGCAGTTCTTC. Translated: CASSGQLTLSEQFF.

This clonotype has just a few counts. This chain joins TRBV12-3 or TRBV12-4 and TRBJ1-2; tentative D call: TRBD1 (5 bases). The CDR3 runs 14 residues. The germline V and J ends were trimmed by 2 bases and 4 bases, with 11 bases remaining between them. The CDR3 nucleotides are TGTGCCAGCAGTTTAAGGGGTGGCGGCTATGGCTACACCTTC. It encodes CASSLRGGGYGYTF.

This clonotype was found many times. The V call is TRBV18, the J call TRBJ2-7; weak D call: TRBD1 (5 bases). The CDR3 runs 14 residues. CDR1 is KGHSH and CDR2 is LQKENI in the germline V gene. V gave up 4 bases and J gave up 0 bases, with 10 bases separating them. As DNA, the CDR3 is TGTGCCAGCTCACGCAAGGGGTCCTCCTACGAGCAGTACTTC. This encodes CASSRKGSSYEQYF.

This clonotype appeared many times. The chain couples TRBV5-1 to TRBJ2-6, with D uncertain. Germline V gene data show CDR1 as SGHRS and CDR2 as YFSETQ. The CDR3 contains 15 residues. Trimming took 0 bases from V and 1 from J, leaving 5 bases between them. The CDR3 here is CASSLVLSGANVLTF. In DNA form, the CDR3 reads TGCGCCAGCAGCTTGGTCCTATCTGGGGCCAACGTCCTGACTTTC.

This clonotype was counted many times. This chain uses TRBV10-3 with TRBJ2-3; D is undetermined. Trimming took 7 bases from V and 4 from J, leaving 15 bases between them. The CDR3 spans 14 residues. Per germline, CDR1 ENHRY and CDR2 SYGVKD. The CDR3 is CAITPGREADTQYF. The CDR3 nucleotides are TGTGCCATCACCCCAGGCCGCGAAGCAGATACGCAGTATTTT.

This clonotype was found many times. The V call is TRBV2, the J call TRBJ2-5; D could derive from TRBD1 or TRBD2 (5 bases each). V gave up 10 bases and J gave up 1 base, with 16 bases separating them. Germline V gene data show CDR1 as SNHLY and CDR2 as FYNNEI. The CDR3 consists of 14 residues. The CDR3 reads CANEGPSFQETQYF. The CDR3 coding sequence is TGTGCCAACGAGGGGCCATCTTTCCAAGAGACCCAGTACTTC. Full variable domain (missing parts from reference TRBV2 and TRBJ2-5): EPEVTQTPSHQVTQMGQEVILRCVPISNHLYFYWYRQILGQKVEFLVSFYNNEISEKSEIFDDQFSVERPDGSNFTLKIRSTKLEDSAMYFCANEGPSFQETQYFGPGTRLLVL.

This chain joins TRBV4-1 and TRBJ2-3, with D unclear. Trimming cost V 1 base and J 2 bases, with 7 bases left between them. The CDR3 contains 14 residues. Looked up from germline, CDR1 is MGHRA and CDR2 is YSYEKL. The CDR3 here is CASSQVSLTDTQYF. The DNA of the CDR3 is TGCGCCAGCAGCCAAGTCTCGCTCACAGATACGCAGTATTTT.

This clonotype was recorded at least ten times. Here the CDR3 DNA reads TGTGCCAGCAGATCCCCGGGATGGGAGACCCAGTACTTC. Its translation is CASRSPGWETQYF. This rearrangement joins TRBV6-1 to TRBJ2-5; D may be TRBD2 (5 bases). The CDR3 is made up of 13 amino acids. With 6 bases removed from V and 5 bases from J, the gap between germline ends came to 13 bases. Looked up from germline, CDR1 is MNHNS and CDR2 is SASEGT.